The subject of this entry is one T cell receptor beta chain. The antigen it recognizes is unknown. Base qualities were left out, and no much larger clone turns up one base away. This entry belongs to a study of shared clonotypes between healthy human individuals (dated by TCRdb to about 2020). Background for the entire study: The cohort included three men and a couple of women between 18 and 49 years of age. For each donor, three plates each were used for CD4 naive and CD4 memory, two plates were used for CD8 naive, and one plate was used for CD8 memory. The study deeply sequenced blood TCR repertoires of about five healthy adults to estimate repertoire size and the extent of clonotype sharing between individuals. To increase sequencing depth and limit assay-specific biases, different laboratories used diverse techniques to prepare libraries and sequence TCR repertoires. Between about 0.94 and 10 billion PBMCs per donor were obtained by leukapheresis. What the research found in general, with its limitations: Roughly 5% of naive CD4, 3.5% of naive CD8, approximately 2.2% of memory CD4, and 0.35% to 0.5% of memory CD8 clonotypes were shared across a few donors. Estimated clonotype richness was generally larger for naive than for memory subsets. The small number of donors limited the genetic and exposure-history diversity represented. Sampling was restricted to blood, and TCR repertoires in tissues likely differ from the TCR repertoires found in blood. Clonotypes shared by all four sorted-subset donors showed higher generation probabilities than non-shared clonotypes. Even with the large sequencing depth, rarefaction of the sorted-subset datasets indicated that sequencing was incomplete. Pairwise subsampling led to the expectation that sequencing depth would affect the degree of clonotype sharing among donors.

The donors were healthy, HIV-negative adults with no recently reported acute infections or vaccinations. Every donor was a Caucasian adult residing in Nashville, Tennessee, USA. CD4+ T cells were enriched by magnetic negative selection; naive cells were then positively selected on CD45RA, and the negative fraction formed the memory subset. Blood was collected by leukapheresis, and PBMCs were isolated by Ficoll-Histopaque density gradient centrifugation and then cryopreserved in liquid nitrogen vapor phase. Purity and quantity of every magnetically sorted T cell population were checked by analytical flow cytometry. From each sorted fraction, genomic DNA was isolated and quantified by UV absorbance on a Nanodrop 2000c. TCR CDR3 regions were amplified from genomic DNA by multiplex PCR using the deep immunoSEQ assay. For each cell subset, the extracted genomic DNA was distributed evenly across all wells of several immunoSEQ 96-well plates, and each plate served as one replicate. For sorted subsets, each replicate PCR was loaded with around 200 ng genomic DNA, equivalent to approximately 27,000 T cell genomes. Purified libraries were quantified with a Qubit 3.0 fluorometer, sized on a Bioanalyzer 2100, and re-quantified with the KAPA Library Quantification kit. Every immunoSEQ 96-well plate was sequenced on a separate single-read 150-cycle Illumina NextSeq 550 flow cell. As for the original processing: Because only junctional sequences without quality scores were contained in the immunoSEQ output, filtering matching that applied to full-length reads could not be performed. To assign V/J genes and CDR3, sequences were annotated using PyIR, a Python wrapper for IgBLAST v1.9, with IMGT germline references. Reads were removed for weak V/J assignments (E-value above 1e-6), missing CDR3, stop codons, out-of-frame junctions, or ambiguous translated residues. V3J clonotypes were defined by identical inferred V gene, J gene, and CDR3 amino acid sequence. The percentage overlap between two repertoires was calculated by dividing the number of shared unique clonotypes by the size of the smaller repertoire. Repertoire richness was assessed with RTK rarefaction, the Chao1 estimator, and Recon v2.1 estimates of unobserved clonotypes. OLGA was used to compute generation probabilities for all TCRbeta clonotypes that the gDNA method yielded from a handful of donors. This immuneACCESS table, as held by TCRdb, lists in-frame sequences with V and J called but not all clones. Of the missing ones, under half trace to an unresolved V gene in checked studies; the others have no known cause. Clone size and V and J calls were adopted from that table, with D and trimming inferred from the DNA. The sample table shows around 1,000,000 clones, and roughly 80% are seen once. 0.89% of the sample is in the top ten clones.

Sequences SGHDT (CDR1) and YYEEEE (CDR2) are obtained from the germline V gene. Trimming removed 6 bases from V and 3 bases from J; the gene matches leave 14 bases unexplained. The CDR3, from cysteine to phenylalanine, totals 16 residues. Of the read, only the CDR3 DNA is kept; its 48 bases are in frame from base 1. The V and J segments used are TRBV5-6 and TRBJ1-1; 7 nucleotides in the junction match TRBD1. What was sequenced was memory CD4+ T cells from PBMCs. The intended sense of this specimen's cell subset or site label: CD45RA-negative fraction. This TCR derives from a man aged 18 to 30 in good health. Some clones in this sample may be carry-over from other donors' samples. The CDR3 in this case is CASNQADRELYTEAFF. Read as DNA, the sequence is TGTGCCAGCAACCAAGCCGACAGGGAGTTATACACTGAAGCTTTCTTT.